Presented here are 29 T cell receptor beta chains from one specimen sequenced in a study of beta chain features in type 1 diabetes. Study observations and caveats: Among all four CD4+ subsets, Type 1 diabetes patients had TCRB CDR3s that were moderately but significantly shorter.

Their antigens are not known. Expressed TCRB transcripts were sequenced, since all the RNA that had been isolated was reverse transcribed. Only in-frame clones appear in the TCRdb table, and some are missing; sequencing was by immunoSEQ multiplex PCR. The sample holds roughly 330,000 clones, about 13% seen once. The sample taken for sequencing was naive CD4+ T cells from blood. These receptor sequences come from a woman under 30 with type 1 diabetes.

This clone showed up just a few times. V and J are TRBV11-2 and TRBJ2-5; D perhaps matches TRBD2 (6 bases). The CDR3 is made up of 13 amino acids. Trimming left V 7 bases short and J 2 bases short, with 11 bases between. CDR1 and CDR2 (germline): SGHAT, FQNNGV. For the CDR3, the DNA is TGTGCCAGCAACGCGGGACCACAAGAGACCCAGTACTTC. Translating gives CASNAGPQETQYF. Full variable domain (outside the CDR3, taken from reference TRBV11-2 and TRBJ2-5): EAGVAQSPRYKIIEKRQSVAFWCNPISGHATLYWYQQILGQGPKLLIQFQNNGVVDDSQLPKDRFSAERLKGVDSTLKIQPAKLEDSAVYLCASNAGPQETQYFGPGTRLLVL.

The table lists this clone with a few counts. V and J are TRBV18 and TRBJ1-4; 7 nucleotides line up with TRBD1. From germline, CDR1 is KGHSH and CDR2 LQKENI. With V trimmed by 5 bases and J by 6 bases, 6 bases remained unmatched. The CDR3 sequence is 14 residues long. The CDR3 DNA follows: TGTGCCAGCTCATCAACAGGGACAGATGAAAAACTGTTTTTT. The encoded protein is CASSSTGTDEKLFF.

The V gene is TRBV30, the J gene TRBJ2-3; TRBD2 matches at 9 bases. CDR1 and CDR2 (germline): GTSNPN, SVGIG (reference sequence). Germline trimming cut 0 bases from V and 5 bases from J; bases unmatched to any gene: 6. This CDR3 has 15 amino acids. The CDR3 loop reads CAWSVASGIIDTQYF. Here the CDR3 DNA reads TGTGCCTGGAGTGTAGCTAGCGGGATTATAGATACGCAGTATTTT.

This clone was observed a few times. The chain uses TRBV5-1 and TRBJ2-7; 8 bases are a match to TRBD1. The V gene end was trimmed by 5 bases and the J gene end by 2 bases; junction bases not matched to a gene: 6. The CDR3 is 14 residues long. Germline V gene data show CDR1 as SGHRS and CDR2 as YFSETQ. Here the CDR3 reads CASREGQDTYEQYF. For the CDR3, the DNA is TGCGCCAGCAGGGAGGGACAGGACACCTACGAGCAGTACTTC.

The chain recombines TRBV11-2 with TRBJ2-5; the match to TRBD1 covers 8 bases. The CDR3 is made up of 14 amino acids. V dropped 5 bases and J dropped 4; count of bases not matched to a gene: 6. CDR1 is SGHAT and CDR2 is FQNNGV in the germline V gene. CDR3 region: CASSASRGRETQYF. CDR3 in DNA: TGTGCCAGCAGCGCTAGCAGGGGGCGAGAGACCCAGTACTTC.

This clone turned up a few times. The CDR3 spells CACRLAAQYF. In DNA form, the CDR3 reads TGTGCCTGTCGACTAGCAGCGCAGTATTTT. The chain couples TRBV30 to TRBJ2-3; 7 nucleotides align to TRBD2. Looked up from germline, CDR1 is GTSNPN and CDR2 is SVGIG (reference sequence). The V segment lost 6 bases and the J segment 10 bases; nucleotides outside the gene matches: 4. The CDR3 is made up of 10 amino acids.

The chain recombines TRBV28 with TRBJ2-3; TRBD1 aligns across 9 bases. CDR3 length: 16 amino acids. Germline loops: CDR1 MDHEN, CDR2 SYDVKM. Trimming removed 6 bases from V and 1 base from J; junction bases left unmatched: 8. The CDR3 is CASSSPGDRGTDTQYF. As DNA, the CDR3 is TGTGCCAGCAGCTCCCCCGGGGACAGGGGCACAGATACGCAGTATTTT.

The gene calls are TRBV12-2 and TRBJ2-5; no DNA check was done on the table's D call, TRBD2. TRBV12-2 is recorded as a pseudogene. The CDR3 spans 16 residues. CDR3 in amino acids: CASRLTPGIWRETQYF. The CDR3 DNA sequence: TGTGCAAGTCGCTTAACCCCCGGGATCTGGAGGGAGACCCAGTACTTC.

This clone has more than one count but fewer than ten. The rearrangement links TRBV5-6 to TRBJ2-1; 10 bases fit TRBD2. CDR1 is SGHDT and CDR2 is YYEEEE in the germline V gene. J lost 8 bases, V lost 2 bases, and 7 bases had no gene match. This CDR3 is 15 amino acids long. The CDR3 region is CASSFRSSGSYEQFF. Written as DNA, the CDR3 is TGTGCCAGCAGCTTTCGGTCTAGCGGGAGTTATGAGCAGTTCTTC.

The V gene is TRBV9, the J gene TRBJ1-1; the match to TRBD1 covers 7 bases. V lost 3 bases, J lost 10 bases, and 15 bases stayed unmatched. Germline V gene data show CDR1 as SGDLS and CDR2 as YYNGEE. This CDR3 is 15 amino acids long. The CDR3 DNA sequence: TGTGCCAGCAGCGCCGAGGACAGGAAAAACCGGGTAGCTTTCTTT. It codes for CASSAEDRKNRVAFF.

V and J are TRBV6-5 and TRBJ1-2; 7 bases align to TRBD1. CDR1 is MNHEY, CDR2 SVGAGI, per germline. This CDR3 has 14 residues. V shed 6 bases and J 5 bases; nucleotides not matched to a gene: 9. The CDR3 nucleotides are TGTGCCAGCAGACTCCTGGGACAGATGTATGGCTACACCTTC. Translating gives CASRLLGQMYGYTF.

This clone was picked up a small number of times. The gene calls are TRBV2 and TRBJ1-5; D remains ambiguous. CDR1 and CDR2 from the germline V gene are SNHLY and FYNNEI. The CDR3 spans 14 residues. The V and J ends lost 1 base and 7 bases respectively, with 11 bases between them. CDR3 sequence: CASSEGPPGQPQHF. Here the CDR3 DNA reads TGTGCCAGCAGTGAAGGGCCGCCGGGGCAGCCCCAGCATTTT.

The chain couples TRBV7-9 to TRBJ1-5; possibly TRBD1 for D (5 bases). Trimming shortened V by 1 base and J by 5 bases, and 9 bases separated the two germline ends. Germline loops: CDR1 SEHNR, CDR2 FQNEAQ (reference sequence). This CDR3 region has 14 residues. The CDR3 protein is CASSLGWGDQPQHF. As DNA, the CDR3 is TGTGCCAGCAGCTTAGGGTGGGGGGATCAGCCCCAGCATTTT.

This clone was found a few times. The CDR3 DNA follows: TGTGCCAGCAGCTTCCCGAGGGACAGGGACAACTACGAGCAGTACGTC. This codes for CASSFPRDRDNYEQYV. This chain connects TRBV7-9 to TRBJ2-7, with 9 bases that match TRBD1. Losses at the gene ends were 3 bases for V and 3 bases for J; bases not matched to a gene: 9. Per germline, CDR1 SEHNR and CDR2 FQNEAQ (reference sequence). The CDR3 spans 16 residues.

This clone turned up a few times. The chain has TRBV30 and TRBJ2-1, with 7 bases that match TRBD2. There are 16 residues in the CDR3. The ends lost 0 bases at V and 0 bases at J; junction bases unmatched: 5. In germline, CDR1 is GTSNPN, CDR2 SVGIG (reference sequence). CDR3 in amino acids: CAWSVGRGSSYNEQFF. In DNA form, the CDR3 reads TGTGCCTGGAGTGTAGGGCGGGGGAGCTCCTACAATGAGCAGTTCTTC.

This chain uses TRBV2 with TRBJ1-1; perhaps TRBD1 as D (6 bases). V gave up 6 bases and J gave up 5 bases, with 13 bases separating them. Germline V gene sequence: CDR1 SNHLY, CDR2 FYNNEI. There are 13 residues in the CDR3. The CDR3 DNA is TGTGCCAGCAGGGATACAGGGTATACTGAAGCTTTCTTT. Translation gives CASRDTGYTEAFF.

The chain has TRBV7-7 and TRBJ2-5, with 9 bases lining up with TRBD2. The CDR3 has 15 residues. CDR1 SSHAT and CDR2 FNYEAQ come from the germline V gene (reference sequence). J gave up 4 bases and V 1 base, and 4 bases lay outside the gene matches. The CDR3 DNA is TGTGCCAGCAGCTTAGTAGGGACTAGCCGAGAGACCCAGTACTTC. It is translated as CASSLVGTSRETQYF.

This clone turned up a few times. The J gene is TRBJ1-2, the V gene TRBV7-2; D not resolved. CDR1 is SGHTA and CDR2 is FQGNSA in the germline V gene. V lost 1 base and J lost 6, with 9 bases in between. The CDR3 loop spans 13 amino acids. Here the CDR3 reads CASSLDVQNGYTF. DNA for the CDR3: TGTGCCAGCAGCTTAGACGTTCAGAATGGCTACACCTTC.

This clone was picked up a small number of times. The rearrangement uses TRBV18 and TRBJ2-7, with a tentative D call TRBD2 (5 bases). Trimming shortened V by 3 bases and J by 5 bases, and 11 bases separated the two germline ends. The CDR3 length is 13 residues. CDR1 KGHSH and CDR2 LQKENI come from the germline V gene. The CDR3 reads CASSPVEGHEQYV. The DNA of the CDR3 is TGTGCCAGCTCACCGGTAGAGGGCCACGAGCAGTACGTC.

CDR3 amino acids: CASSSLRPGTVYEQYF. The CDR3 DNA is TGCGCCAGCAGCTCACTGAGACCAGGGACAGTTTACGAGCAGTACTTC. The chain links TRBV5-1 to TRBJ2-7; 7 bases fit TRBD1. CDR3 length: 16 amino acids. V lost 3 bases and J lost 4; bases outside the gene matches: 13. Germline V CDR1 and CDR2: SGHRS, YFSETQ.

This clone showed up just a few times. This chain links TRBV29-1 with TRBJ2-7; possible D gene TRBD1, 6 bases. Germline CDR1 is SQVTM and CDR2 is ANQGSEA. The V gene lost 4 bases and the J gene lost 1 base, with 14 bases spanning the gap. CDR3 length: 14 residues. Here the CDR3 DNA reads TGCAGCGTTGTAAGGGACATAGGTTCCTACGAGCAGTACTTC. Translation gives CSVVRDIGSYEQYF.

CDR3 sequence: CASSTLSTGATEAFF. The CDR3 DNA is TGTGCCAGTAGTACCCTATCTACAGGGGCCACTGAAGCTTTCTTT. V and J are TRBV19 and TRBJ1-1; TRBD1 matches 7 bases. This CDR3 comprises 15 residues. The V and J ends lost 4 bases and 4 bases, in that order; junction bases with no gene match: 9. Germline CDR1 LNHDA, CDR2 SQIVND (reference sequence).

This chain uses TRBV25-1 with TRBJ2-3, with 10 bases lining up with TRBD2. This CDR3 comprises 15 residues. Trimming cost V 8 bases and J 3 bases; bases outside gene matches: 8. Germline CDR1 reads MGHDK; CDR2 reads SYGVNS. CDR3 in amino acids: CASGASGRGTDTQYF. In DNA, the CDR3 is TGTGCCAGCGGAGCTAGCGGGAGAGGTACAGATACGCAGTATTTT.

V gene TRBV19 combines with J gene TRBJ2-7, with a possible D match to TRBD1 (6 bases). Trimming stripped 5 bases from V and 3 bases from J, with 17 bases between. Per the germline V gene, CDR1 is LNHDA and CDR2 is SQIVND (reference sequence). The CDR3 loop spans 15 amino acids. The CDR3 loop is CASSGRGTPDYEQYF. The DNA of the CDR3 is TGTGCCAGTAGTGGGAGAGGGACACCGGACTACGAGCAGTACTTC.

The chain is built from TRBV19 and TRBJ2-1; 7 bases agree with TRBD2. Germline CDR1 is LNHDA and CDR2 is SQIVND (reference sequence). Trimming removed 0 bases from V and 7 bases from J; junction bases left unmatched: 6. The CDR3 sequence is 15 residues long. CDR3 in DNA: TGTGCCAGTAGTATAGATCGTCTAGCGGCGAATGAGCAGTTCTTC. It codes for CASSIDRLAANEQFF.

This clone occurred a few times. The rearrangement joins TRBV6-5 to TRBJ2-3, with D perhaps TRBD2 (6 bases). The CDR3 has 14 amino acids. Germline V gene lookup returns CDR1 MNHEY and CDR2 SVGAGI. The V end lost 5 bases, the J end lost 4 bases, and 13 bases lay between the germline ends. DNA of the CDR3: TGTGCCAGCAGTCCCCCCGGGAGTTCAGATACGCAGTATTTT. Protein sequence: CASSPPGSSDTQYF.

The chain joins TRBV5-1 to TRBJ2-3; 9 nucleotides align to TRBD2. The CDR3 sequence is 15 residues long. In germline, CDR1 is SGHRS, CDR2 YFSETQ. V lost 0 bases to trimming and J lost 6 bases; unmatched junction nucleotides: 5. CDR3 region: CASSLGLAVKDTQYF. In nucleotides, the CDR3 is TGCGCCAGCAGCTTGGGACTAGCGGTAAAGGATACGCAGTATTTT.

This sequence joins TRBV7-9 and TRBJ2-3, with D possibly matching TRBD2 (5 bases). The CDR3 is made up of 15 amino acids. The V gene lost 9 bases and the J gene lost 8 bases, with 24 bases spanning the gap. Germline V gene lookup returns CDR1 SEHNR and CDR2 FQNEAQ (reference sequence). The CDR3 DNA follows: TGTGCCAGGGGGTCTCCCCGGACTGGACGGGGTACGCAGTATTTT. Its protein product is CARGSPRTGRGTQYF.

The rearrangement uses TRBV27 and TRBJ1-2; D gene unclear. CDR1 is MNHEY, CDR2 SMNVEV, per germline (reference sequence). Trimming took 4 bases from V and 4 from J, leaving 13 bases between them. The CDR3 extends over 14 amino acids. CDR3: CASSSHPVPYGYTF. The CDR3 region has the DNA TGTGCCAGCAGTTCCCATCCAGTACCCTATGGCTACACCTTC.